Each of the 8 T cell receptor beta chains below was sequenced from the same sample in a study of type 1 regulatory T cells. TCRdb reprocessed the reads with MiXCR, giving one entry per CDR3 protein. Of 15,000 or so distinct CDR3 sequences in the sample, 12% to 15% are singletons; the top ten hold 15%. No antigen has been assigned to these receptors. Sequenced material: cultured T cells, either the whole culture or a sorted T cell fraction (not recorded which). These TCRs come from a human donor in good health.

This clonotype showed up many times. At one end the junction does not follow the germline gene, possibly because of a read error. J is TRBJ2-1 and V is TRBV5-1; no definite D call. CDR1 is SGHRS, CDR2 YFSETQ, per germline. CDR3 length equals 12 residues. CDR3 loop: CASSRSFNEQFF. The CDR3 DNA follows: TGCGCCAGCAGTCGGTCCTTCAATGAGCAGTTCTTC. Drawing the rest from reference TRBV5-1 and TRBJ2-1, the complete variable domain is KAGVTQTPRYLIKTRGQQVTLSCSPISGHRSVSWYQQTPGQGLQFLFEYFSETQRNKGNFPGRFSGRQFSNSRSEMNVSTLELGDSALYLCASSRSFNEQFFGPGTRLTVL.

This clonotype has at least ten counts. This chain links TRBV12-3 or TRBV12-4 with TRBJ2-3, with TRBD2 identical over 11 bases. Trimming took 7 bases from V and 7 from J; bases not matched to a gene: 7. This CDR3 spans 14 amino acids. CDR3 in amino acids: CASTLLAGEYTQYF. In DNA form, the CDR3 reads TGTGCCAGCACCTTACTAGCGGGAGAATATACGCAGTATTTT.

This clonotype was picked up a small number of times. CDR3: CASSLVRDSAGELFF. CDR3 sequence (DNA): TGTGCCAGCAGCTTAGTGCGGGATTCGGCCGGGGAGCTGTTTTTT. This chain joins TRBV7-6 and TRBJ2-2; perhaps TRBD2 as D (6 bases). In germline, CDR1 is SGHVS, CDR2 FNYEAQ. V was cut by 1 base and J by 6 bases, with 12 bases left in between. The CDR3 is made up of 15 amino acids.

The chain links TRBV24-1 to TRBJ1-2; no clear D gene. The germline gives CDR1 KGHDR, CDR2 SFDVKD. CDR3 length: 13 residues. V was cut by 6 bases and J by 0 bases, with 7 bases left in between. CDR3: CATSYAPNYGYTF. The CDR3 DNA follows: TGTGCCACCAGTTATGCTCCTAACTATGGCTACACCTTC.

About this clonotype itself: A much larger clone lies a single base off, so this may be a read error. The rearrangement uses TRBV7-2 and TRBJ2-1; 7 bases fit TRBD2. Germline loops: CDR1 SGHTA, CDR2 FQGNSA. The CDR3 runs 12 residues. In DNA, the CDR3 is TGTGCCAGCACCCTACTAGCGAATGAGCAGATCTTC. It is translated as CASTLLANEQIF. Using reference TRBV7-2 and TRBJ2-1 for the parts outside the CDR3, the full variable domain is GAGVSQSPSNKVTEKGKDVELRCDPISGHTALYWYRQSLGQGLEFLIYFQGNSAPDKSGLPSDRFSAERTGGSVSTLTIQRTQQEDSAVYLCASTLLANEQIFGPGTRLTVL.

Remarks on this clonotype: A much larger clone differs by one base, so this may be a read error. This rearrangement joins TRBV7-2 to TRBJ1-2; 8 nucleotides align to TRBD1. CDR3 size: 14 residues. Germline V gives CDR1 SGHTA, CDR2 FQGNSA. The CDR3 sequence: CASSRDRTNYGCTF. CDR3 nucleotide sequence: TGTGCCAGCAGCCGGGACAGGACAAACTATGGCTGCACCTTC.

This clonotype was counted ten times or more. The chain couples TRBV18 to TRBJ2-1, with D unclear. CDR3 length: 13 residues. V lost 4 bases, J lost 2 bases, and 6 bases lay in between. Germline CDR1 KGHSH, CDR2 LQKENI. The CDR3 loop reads CASSLSPYNEQFF. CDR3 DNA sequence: TGTGCCAGCTCACTATCTCCCTACAATGAGCAGTTCTTC.

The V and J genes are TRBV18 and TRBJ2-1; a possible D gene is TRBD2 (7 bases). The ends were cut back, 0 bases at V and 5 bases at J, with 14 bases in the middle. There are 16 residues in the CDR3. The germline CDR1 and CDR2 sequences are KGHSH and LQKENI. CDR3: CASSPPGGRRDNEQFF. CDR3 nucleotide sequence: TGTGCCAGCTCACCACCGGGGGGGCGGCGAGACAATGAGCAGTTCTTC. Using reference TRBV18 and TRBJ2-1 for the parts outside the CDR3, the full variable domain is NAGVMQNPRHLVRRRGQEARLRCSPMKGHSHVYWYRQLPEEGLKFMVYLQKENIIDESGMPKERFSAEFPKEGPSILRIQQVVRGDSAAYFCASSPPGGRRDNEQFFGPGTRLTVL.